Each of the 7 T cell receptor beta chains below was sequenced from the same sample in a study of OX40 agonist ivuxolimab in advanced cancers. Sequencing was performed with immunoSEQ multiplex PCR; in TCRdb, only in-frame clones are kept and a portion is missing. The table has over 50,000 clones, around 90% seen once. The sequenced sample was CD4+ or CD8+ T cells sorted from blood, obtained in a trial of the OX40 agonist ivuxolimab. The origin of the receptors is an adult with an advanced solid tumor such as melanoma, head and neck, liver or kidney cancer.

The chain employs TRBV19 and TRBJ2-7; D not certain. Between the trimmed V and J ends, which lost 4 bases and 0 bases, there was a span of 7 bases. The CDR3 consists of 13 residues. Germline CDR1 reads LNHDA; CDR2 reads SQIVND (reference sequence). The CDR3 coding sequence is TGTGCCAGTAGTACCGGTGGCTCCTACGAGCAGTACTTC. Encoded protein: CASSTGGSYEQYF.

The chain carries TRBV5-1 and TRBJ2-2; a weak D match, TRBD2 (5 bases). Trimming took 2 bases from V and 1 from J, leaving 6 bases between them. Germline lookup yields CDR1 SGHRS and CDR2 YFSETQ. The CDR3 has 14 amino acids. The CDR3: CASSFGENTGELFF. The CDR3 DNA reads as TGCGCCAGCAGCTTCGGGGAGAACACCGGGGAGCTGTTTTTT.

The chain carries TRBV19 and TRBJ2-2; no reliable D call. CDR1 is LNHDA and CDR2 is SQIVND in the germline V gene (reference sequence). CDR3 length: 10 residues. The V end lost 8 bases, the J end lost 7 bases, and 5 bases lay between the germline ends. CDR3 nucleotides: TGTGCCAGTTGGCACGGGGAGCTGTTTTTT. It specifies CASWHGELFF.

This clone was found once. The V gene is TRBV5-1, the J gene TRBJ1-4; D is uncertain. The germline CDR1 and CDR2 sequences are SGHRS and YFSETQ. V was shortened by 4 bases and J by 0 bases, with 13 bases between the two germline ends. The CDR3 contains 16 residues. The CDR3: CASSPEVATTNEKLFF. In nucleotides, the CDR3 is TGCGCCAGCAGCCCGGAAGTCGCTACAACTAATGAAAAACTGTTTTTT.

The rearrangement links TRBV6-5 to TRBJ2-7, with 7 bases that match TRBD2. The CDR3 is made up of 11 amino acids. V lost 7 bases to trimming and J lost 7 bases; unmatched junction nucleotides: 4. Germline V gene data show CDR1 as MNHEY and CDR2 as SVGAGI. The CDR3 loop is CASTRGGEQYF. CDR3 coding DNA: TGTGCCAGCACCCGGGGAGGGGAGCAGTACTTC.

The V call is TRBV6-5, the J call TRBJ2-7; the match to TRBD1 covers 10 bases. The V and J ends lost 1 base and 5 bases, in that order; junction bases with no gene match: 8. Germline V gene data show CDR1 as MNHEY and CDR2 as SVGAGI. CDR3 length: 16 amino acids. The CDR3 region has the DNA TGTGCCAGCAGTTACTGGGGGGGACAGGGGACCGACGAGCAGTACTTC. This encodes CASSYWGGQGTDEQYF.

This clone is judged medium-sized. The V call is TRBV7-9, the J call TRBJ2-1, with 10 bases identical to TRBD2. This CDR3 has 14 amino acids. The V and J ends lost 6 bases and 6 bases, in that order; junction bases with no gene match: 5. From germline, CDR1 is SEHNR and CDR2 FQNEAQ (reference sequence). The CDR3 bases are TGTGCCAGCAGTGGGGCTAGCGGGGGCAATGAGCAGTTCTTC. This encodes CASSGASGGNEQFF.